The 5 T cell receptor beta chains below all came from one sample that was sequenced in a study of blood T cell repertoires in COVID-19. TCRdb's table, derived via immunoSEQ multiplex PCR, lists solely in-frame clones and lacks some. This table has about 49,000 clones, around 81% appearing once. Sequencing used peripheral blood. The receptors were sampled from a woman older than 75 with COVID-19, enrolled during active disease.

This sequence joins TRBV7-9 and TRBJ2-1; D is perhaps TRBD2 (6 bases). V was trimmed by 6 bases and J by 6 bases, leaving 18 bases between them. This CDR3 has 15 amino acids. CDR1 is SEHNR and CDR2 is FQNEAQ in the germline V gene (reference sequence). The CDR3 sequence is CASRPGTSYPNEQFF. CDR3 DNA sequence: TGTGCCAGCAGACCTGGGACTTCATATCCCAATGAGCAGTTCTTC.

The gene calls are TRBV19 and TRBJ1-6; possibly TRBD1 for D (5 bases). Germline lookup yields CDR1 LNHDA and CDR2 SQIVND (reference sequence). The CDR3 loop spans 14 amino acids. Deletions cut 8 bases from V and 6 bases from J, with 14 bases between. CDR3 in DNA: TGTGCCAGTTCGAGGGGAGGGATTAATTCACCCCTCCACTTT. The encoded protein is CASSRGGINSPLHF.

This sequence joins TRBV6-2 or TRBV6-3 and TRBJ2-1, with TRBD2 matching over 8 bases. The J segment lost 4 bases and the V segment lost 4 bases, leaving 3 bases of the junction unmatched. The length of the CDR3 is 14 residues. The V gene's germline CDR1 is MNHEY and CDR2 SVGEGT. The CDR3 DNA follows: TGTGCCAGCAGTTTCCGGGAGGGTTACAATGAGCAGTTCTTC. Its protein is CASSFREGYNEQFF.

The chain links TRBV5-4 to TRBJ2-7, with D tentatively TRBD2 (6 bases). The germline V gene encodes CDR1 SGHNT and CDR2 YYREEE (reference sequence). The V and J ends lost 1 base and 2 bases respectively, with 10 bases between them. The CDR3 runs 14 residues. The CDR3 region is CASSLMAGPYEQYF. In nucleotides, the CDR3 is TGTGCCAGCAGCTTGATGGCGGGGCCCTACGAGCAGTACTTC.

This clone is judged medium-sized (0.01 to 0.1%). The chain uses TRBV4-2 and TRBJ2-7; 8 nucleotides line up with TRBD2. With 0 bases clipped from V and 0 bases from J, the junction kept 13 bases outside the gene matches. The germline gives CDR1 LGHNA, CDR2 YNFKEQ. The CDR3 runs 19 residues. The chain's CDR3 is CASSQERAGGRISSYEQYF. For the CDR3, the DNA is TGTGCCAGCAGCCAAGAGAGGGCGGGCGGGAGGATAAGCTCCTACGAGCAGTACTTC.